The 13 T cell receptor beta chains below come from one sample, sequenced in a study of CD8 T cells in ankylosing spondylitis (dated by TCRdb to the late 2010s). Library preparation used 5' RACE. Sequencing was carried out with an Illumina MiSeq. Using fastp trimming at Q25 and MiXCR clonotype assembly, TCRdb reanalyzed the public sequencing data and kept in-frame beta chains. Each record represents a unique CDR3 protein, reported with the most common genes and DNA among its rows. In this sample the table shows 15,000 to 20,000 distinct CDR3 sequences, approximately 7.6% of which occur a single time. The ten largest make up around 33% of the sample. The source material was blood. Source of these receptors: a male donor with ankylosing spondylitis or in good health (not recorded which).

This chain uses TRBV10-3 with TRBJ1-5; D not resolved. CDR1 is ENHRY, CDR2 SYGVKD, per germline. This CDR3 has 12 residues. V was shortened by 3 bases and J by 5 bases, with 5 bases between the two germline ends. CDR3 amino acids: CAISDGDQPQHF. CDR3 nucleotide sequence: TGTGCCATCAGTGATGGGGATCAGCCCCAGCATTTT.

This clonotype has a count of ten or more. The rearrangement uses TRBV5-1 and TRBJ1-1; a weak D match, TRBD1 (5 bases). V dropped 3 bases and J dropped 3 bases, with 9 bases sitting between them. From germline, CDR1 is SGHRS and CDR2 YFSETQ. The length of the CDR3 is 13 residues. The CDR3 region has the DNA TGCGCCAGCAGCTGGGGACGCGACACTGAAGCTTTCTTT. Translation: CASSWGRDTEAFF.

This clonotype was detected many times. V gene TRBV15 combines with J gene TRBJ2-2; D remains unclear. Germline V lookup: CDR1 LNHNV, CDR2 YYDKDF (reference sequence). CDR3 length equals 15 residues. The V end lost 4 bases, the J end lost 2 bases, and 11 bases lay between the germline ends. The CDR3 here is CATSKVLANTGELFF. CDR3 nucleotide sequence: TGTGCCACCAGCAAGGTCCTTGCTAACACCGGGGAGCTGTTTTTT.

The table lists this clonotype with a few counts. CDR3 region: CASGRQSYEQYF. The CDR3 DNA is TGTGCCAGCGGCAGACAGTCCTACGAGCAGTACTTC. This chain uses TRBV28 with TRBJ2-7; maybe TRBD1 (5 bases). V was clipped by 8 bases and J by 1 base, with 9 bases between them. CDR3 size: 12 residues. Looked up from germline, CDR1 is MDHEN and CDR2 is SYDVKM.

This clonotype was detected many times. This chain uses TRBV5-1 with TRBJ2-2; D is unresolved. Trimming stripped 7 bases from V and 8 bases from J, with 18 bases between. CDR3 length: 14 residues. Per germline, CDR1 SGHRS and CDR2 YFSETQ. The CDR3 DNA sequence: TGCGCCAGCGCATACTTCGAGAGACGGGGGGAGCTGTTTTTT. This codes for CASAYFERRGELFF. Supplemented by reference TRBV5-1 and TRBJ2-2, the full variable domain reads KAGVTQTPRYLIKTRGQQVTLSCSPISGHRSVSWYQQTPGQGLQFLFEYFSETQRNKGNFPGRFSGRQFSNSRSEMNVSTLELGDSALYLCASAYFERRGELFFGEGSRLTVL.

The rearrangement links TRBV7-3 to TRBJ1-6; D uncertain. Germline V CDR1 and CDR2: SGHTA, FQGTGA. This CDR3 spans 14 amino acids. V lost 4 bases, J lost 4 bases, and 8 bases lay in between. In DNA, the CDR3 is TGTGCCAGCAGCTCCCAAGGGTATAATTCACCCCTCCACTTT. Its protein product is CASSSQGYNSPLHF.

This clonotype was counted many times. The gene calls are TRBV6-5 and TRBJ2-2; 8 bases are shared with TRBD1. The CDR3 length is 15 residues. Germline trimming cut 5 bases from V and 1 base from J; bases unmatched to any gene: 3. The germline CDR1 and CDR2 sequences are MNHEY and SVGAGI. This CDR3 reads CASSKQGGNTGELFF. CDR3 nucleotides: TGTGCCAGCAGTAAACAGGGGGGGAACACCGGGGAGCTGTTTTTT.

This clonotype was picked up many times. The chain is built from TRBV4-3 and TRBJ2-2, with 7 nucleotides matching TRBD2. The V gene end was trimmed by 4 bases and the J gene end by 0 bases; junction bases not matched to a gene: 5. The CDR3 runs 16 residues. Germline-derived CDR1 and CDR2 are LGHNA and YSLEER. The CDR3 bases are TGCGCCAGCAGCCTAGATCGGGGGGCGAACACCGGGGAGCTGTTTTTT. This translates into CASSLDRGANTGELFF.

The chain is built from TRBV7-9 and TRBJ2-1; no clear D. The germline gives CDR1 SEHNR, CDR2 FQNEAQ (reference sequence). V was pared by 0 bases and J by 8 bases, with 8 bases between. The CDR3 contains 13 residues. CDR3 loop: CASSLAQVDEQFF. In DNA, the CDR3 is TGTGCCAGCAGCTTAGCCCAGGTCGATGAGCAGTTCTTC.

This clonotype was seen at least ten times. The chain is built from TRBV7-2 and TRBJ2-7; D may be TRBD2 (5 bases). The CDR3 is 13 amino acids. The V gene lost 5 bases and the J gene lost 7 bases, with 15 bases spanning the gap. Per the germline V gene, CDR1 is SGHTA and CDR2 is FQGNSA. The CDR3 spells CASSPMLRREQYF. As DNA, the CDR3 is TGTGCCAGCAGCCCGATGCTTAGGAGGGAGCAGTACTTC.

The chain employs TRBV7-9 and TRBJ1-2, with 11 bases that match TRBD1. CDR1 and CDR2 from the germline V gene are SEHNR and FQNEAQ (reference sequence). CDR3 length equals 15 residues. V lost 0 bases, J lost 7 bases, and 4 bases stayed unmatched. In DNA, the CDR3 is TGTGCCAGCAGCTTAGCGCTTGGGACAGGGGGTGGCTACACCTTC. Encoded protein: CASSLALGTGGGYTF.

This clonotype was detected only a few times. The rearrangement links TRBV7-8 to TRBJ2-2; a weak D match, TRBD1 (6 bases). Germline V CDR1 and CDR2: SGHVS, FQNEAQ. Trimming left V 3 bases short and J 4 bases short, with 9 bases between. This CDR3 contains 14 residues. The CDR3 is CASSFQGFTGELFF. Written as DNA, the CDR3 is TGTGCCAGCAGCTTCCAGGGGTTCACCGGGGAGCTGTTTTTT.

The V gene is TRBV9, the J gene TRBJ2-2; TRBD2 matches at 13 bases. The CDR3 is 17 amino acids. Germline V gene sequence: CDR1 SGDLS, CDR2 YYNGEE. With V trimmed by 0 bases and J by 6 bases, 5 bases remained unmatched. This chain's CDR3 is CASSVGLAGGNAGELFF. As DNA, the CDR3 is TGTGCCAGCAGCGTAGGACTAGCGGGAGGTAATGCCGGGGAGCTGTTTTTT. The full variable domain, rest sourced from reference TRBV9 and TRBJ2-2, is DSGVTQTPKHLITATGQRVTLRCSPRSGDLSVYWYQQSLDQGLQFLIQYYNGEERAKGNILERFSAQQFPDLHSELNLSSLELGDSALYFCASSVGLAGGNAGELFFGEGSRLTVL.